Included here is one TCR beta chain sequence, with context. Its target is not known. TCRdb's table, derived via immunoSEQ multiplex PCR, lists solely in-frame clones and lacks some. The table shows 15,000 or so clones, with around 90% occurring only once. This sample is part of a study of T cell clonotyping in hematopoietic cell transplantation. General study points: After transplant, recipient diversity fell while pathologically expanded clonotypes grew through day 180. At the given depth, recipient repertoires were over 97% de novo clonotypes. Broader posttransplant TCR repertoire diversity was predicted by graft donor and pretransplant recipient Inverse Simpson Index values. Cells were unsorted, so CD4 and CD8 contributions were not separated.

Germline-derived CDR1 and CDR2 are SGHRS and YFSETQ. V was shortened by 6 bases and J by 12 bases, with 28 bases between the two germline ends. This CDR3 comprises 17 residues. The chain employs TRBV5-1 and TRBJ1-6; D may be TRBD1 (5 bases). Sequenced: peripheral blood mononuclear cells. The origin of this receptor is a man aged 50-59 years in good health. Some clones in this sample may be carry-over from other donors' samples. CDR3 DNA sequence: TGCGCCAGCACCCGTAACTCCGTGTCACAAGGGGACGGACCCCTCCACTTT. Protein: CASTRNSVSQGDGPLHF.